The 25 T cell receptor beta chains below all came from one sample that was sequenced in a study of regulatory T cells in long-lasting Graves disease. The time point is: newly diagnosed GD, antithyroid drugs for less than 3 months. PBMC RNA was the source of the TCR library. Investigators prepared the TCR beta libraries by applying iRepertoire HTBI primers and Arm-PCR of CDR3 regions. TCRdb reanalysed the multiplex PCR reads using MiXCR and keeps one entry per CDR3 protein. This sample has about 520,000 distinct CDR3 sequences, with about 11% found just once. This sample also belongs to another study, concerning T cells in Graves' hyperthyroidism and ophthalmopathy.

This specimen consisted of peripheral blood mononuclear cells (PBMCs), obtained at new diagnosis, from a patient treated with antithyroid drugs. The receptors shown here come from a woman aged 25 to 39 with Graves disease.

The chain uses TRBV27 and TRBJ1-2; 8 bases align to TRBD1. This CDR3 contains 16 residues. With V trimmed by 8 bases and J by 3 bases, 14 bases remained unmatched. Germline V CDR1 and CDR2: MNHEY, SMNVEV (reference sequence). The CDR3 loop is CASRTYRDRSDYGYTF. Here the CDR3 DNA reads TGTGCCAGCCGAACCTACCGGGACAGGTCTGACTATGGCTACACCTTC.

At least ten counts were recorded for this clonotype. For the CDR3, the DNA is TGTGCCAGCAGTTGGGACCGCTCCTACAATGAGCAGTTCTTC. Protein sequence: CASSWDRSYNEQFF. The rearrangement joins TRBV12-3 or TRBV12-4 to TRBJ2-1; D possibly uses TRBD1 or TRBD2 (5 bases each). Trimming removed 4 bases at V and 0 bases at J, with 7 bases between. The CDR3 consists of 14 residues.

V is TRBV4-3 and J is TRBJ2-1; 10 bases are a match to TRBD2. The V and J ends lost 0 bases and 6 bases, in that order; junction bases with no gene match: 11. The length of the CDR3 is 18 residues. Germline V gene data show CDR1 as LGHNA and CDR2 as YSLEER. The CDR3 protein is CASSQDPGTSVSFNEQFF. DNA of the CDR3: TGCGCCAGCAGCCAAGACCCCGGGACTAGCGTCTCATTCAATGAGCAGTTCTTC.

In its sample, this clonotype was seen many times. CDR3: CATSRGLGGAYNEQFF. As DNA, the CDR3 is TGTGCCACCAGCAGAGGACTAGGCGGCGCCTACAATGAGCAGTTCTTC. This chain links TRBV15 with TRBJ2-1; TRBD2 is a possible D gene (6 bases). Trimming left V 1 base short and J 2 bases short, with 12 bases between. The germline gives CDR1 LNHNV, CDR2 YYDKDF (reference sequence). This CDR3 spans 16 amino acids.

This clonotype appeared many times. J is TRBJ2-1 and V is TRBV24-1; TRBD1 might be the D (5 bases). The CDR3 spans 16 residues. The V gene lost 3 bases and the J gene lost 11 bases, with 22 bases spanning the gap. CDR1 is KGHDR, CDR2 SFDVKD, per germline. The CDR3 reads CATSDTGRGSQWKQFF. The DNA for the CDR3 is TGTGCCACCAGTGATACAGGTAGGGGATCACAATGGAAGCAGTTCTTC.

The V gene is TRBV10-3, the J gene TRBJ2-5; perhaps TRBD2 as D (6 bases). Germline CDR1 reads ENHRY; CDR2 reads SYGVKD. V was clipped by 10 bases and J by 3 bases, with 27 bases between them. The CDR3 length is 17 residues. DNA of the CDR3: TGTGCCACAGCCCAATATGTAAAGATAGCGGAGAAAGAGACCCAGTACTTC. Its translation is CATAQYVKIAEKETQYF.

The rearrangement joins TRBV10-3 to TRBJ2-1; no firm D call. Germline loops: CDR1 ENHRY, CDR2 SYGVKD. The CDR3 is 14 residues long. V dropped 6 bases and J dropped 6 bases, with 15 bases sitting between them. Here the CDR3 DNA reads TGTGCCATCAGCGAGGACCAAAACGGCAATGAGCAGTTCTTC. Translation: CAISEDQNGNEQFF.

This clonotype was recorded many times. The V gene is TRBV27, the J gene TRBJ2-1; TRBD2 matches at 9 bases. Per the germline V gene, CDR1 is MNHEY and CDR2 is SMNVEV (reference sequence). The junction had 14 bases not matched to a gene; V was cut back by 6 bases and J by 5 bases. This CDR3 comprises 17 residues. Here the CDR3 reads CASSPRIAGGRNNEQFF. The DNA of the CDR3 is TGTGCCAGCAGCCCCCGGATCGCGGGAGGGAGGAACAATGAGCAGTTCTTC.

Only a few counts were recorded for this clonotype. The V and J genes are TRBV7-8 and TRBJ1-1; D might be TRBD1 (5 bases). This CDR3 comprises 15 residues. Germline CDR1 and CDR2: SGHVS and FQNEAQ. The V gene lost 5 bases and the J gene lost 5 bases, with 18 bases spanning the gap. The CDR3 loop reads CASSLTLGGETEAFF. CDR3 nucleotides: TGTGCCAGCAGCCTAACCCTCGGGGGGGAGACTGAAGCTTTCTTT.

This clonotype was picked up many times. The genes are TRBV7-2 and TRBJ1-5, with 9 positions matching TRBD1. V shed 6 bases and J 5 bases; nucleotides not matched to a gene: 8. Germline loops: CDR1 SGHTA, CDR2 FQGNSA. The CDR3 has 15 amino acids. The CDR3 nucleotides read TGTGCCAGCAGTTCCCAACAGGGGGCGGATCAGCCCCAGCATTTT. Protein: CASSSQQGADQPQHF. The complete variable domain, with remaining parts taken from reference TRBV7-2 and TRBJ1-5, reads GAGVSQSPSNKVTEKGKDVELRCDPISGHTALYWYRQSLGQGLEFLIYFQGNSAPDKSGLPSDRFSAERTGGSVSTLTIQRTQQEDSAVYLCASSSQQGADQPQHFGDGTRLSIL.

This clonotype came up many times. This chain's CDR3 is CASSLRAGGPNEQFF. CDR3 sequence (DNA): TGTGCCAGCAGCTTAAGGGCGGGAGGCCCTAATGAGCAGTTCTTC. The chain employs TRBV12-3 or TRBV12-4 and TRBJ2-1; 8 nucleotides line up with TRBD2. V trimming: 6 bases; J trimming: 7 bases; junction bases outside the gene matches: 11. The CDR3 runs to 15 residues.

This clonotype was seen ten or more times. This chain joins TRBV12-3 or TRBV12-4 and TRBJ2-3; D possibly corresponds to TRBD1 (5 bases). The CDR3 spans 15 residues. Trimming stripped 7 bases from V and 3 bases from J, with 17 bases between. The DNA for the CDR3 is TGTGCCAGCACTCTTTGGGGCGACGGAACAGATACGCAGTATTTT. Residues: CASTLWGDGTDTQYF.

This clonotype occurred many times. The J gene is TRBJ2-1, the V gene TRBV7-9, with D unresolved. The CDR3 covers 11 residues. V was cut by 6 bases and J by 6 bases, with 6 bases left in between. The germline V gene encodes CDR1 SEHNR and CDR2 FQNEAQ (reference sequence). The CDR3 spells CASSRSNEQFF. CDR3 coding DNA: TGTGCCAGCAGTCGAAGCAATGAGCAGTTCTTC.

This clonotype was recorded many times. This sequence joins TRBV5-1 and TRBJ1-1; D is undetermined. Between the trimmed V and J ends, which lost 7 bases and 1 base, there was a span of 14 bases. Germline-derived CDR1 and CDR2 are SGHRS and YFSETQ. The CDR3 contains 14 residues. This CDR3 reads CASAPGPENTEAFF. CDR3 coding DNA: TGCGCCAGCGCCCCGGGTCCCGAGAACACTGAAGCTTTCTTT.

In its sample, this clonotype was seen many times. V usage is TRBV12-3 or TRBV12-4 and J usage is TRBJ1-1; D call uncertain. V was trimmed by 6 bases and J by 7 bases, leaving 9 bases between them. The CDR3 has 11 residues. CDR3 sequence: CASRKVGEAFF. For the CDR3, the DNA is TGTGCCAGCAGAAAGGTGGGTGAAGCTTTCTTT.

A note on this clonotype: Being one base from a much bigger clone, this may be a read error. The rearrangement links TRBV28 to TRBJ2-1; D not resolved. V was clipped by 6 bases and J by 10 bases, with 16 bases between them. The CDR3 runs to 13 residues. CDR1 is MDHEN and CDR2 is SYDVKM in the germline V gene. The CDR3, as DNA: TGTGCCAGCAGCCCGGATACTCCCTACGAGCAGTTCTTC. Residues: CASSPDTPYEQFF.

Points on this clonotype: Since a much larger clone is just one base distant, this may be a read error. The CDR3 carries no conserved terminal phenylalanine or tryptophan, so it likely arises from a read error. The chain uses TRBV20-1 and TRBJ2-7; 11 bases are a match to TRBD2. Looked up from germline, CDR1 is DFQATT and CDR2 is SNEGSKA (reference sequence). The J segment lost 0 bases and the V segment lost 0 bases, leaving 10 bases of the junction unmatched. This CDR3 spans 18 amino acids. The CDR3: CSARDRLAGGLSSYEQYL. The CDR3, as DNA: TGCAGTGCTAGAGATCGCCTAGCGGGAGGCTTAAGCTCCTACGAGCAGTACTTA.

Remarks on this clonotype: A read error may be the cause here, since a much bigger clone is one base away. V is TRBV11-3 and J is TRBJ2-1, with TRBD2 matching 8 bases. Germline CDR1 is SGHNT and CDR2 is YENEEA. There are 17 residues in the CDR3. CDR3 protein: CVSSKKSGSLSYNEQFF. The CDR3 DNA reads TGTGTCAGCAGCAAGAAAAGCGGGAGCCTATCCTACAATGAGCAGTTCTTC.

The rearrangement uses TRBV11-2 and TRBJ2-7; 8 bases fit TRBD1. With V trimmed by 3 bases and J by 1 base, 8 bases remained unmatched. The CDR3 extends over 16 amino acids. Germline values: CDR1 SGHAT, CDR2 FQNNGV. In DNA form, the CDR3 reads TGTGCCAGCAGCTTCAGACAGGGGCCCCAGTCCTACGAGCAGTACTTC. Translated: CASSFRQGPQSYEQYF. Together with reference TRBV11-2 and TRBJ2-7, the CDR3 gives the full variable domain: EAGVAQSPRYKIIEKRQSVAFWCNPISGHATLYWYQQILGQGPKLLIQFQNNGVVDDSQLPKDRFSAERLKGVDSTLKIQPAKLEDSAVYLCASSFRQGPQSYEQYFGPGTRLTVT.

This clonotype was counted ten times or more. The chain is built from TRBV5-1 and TRBJ2-7, with D possibly being TRBD2 (6 bases). CDR1 and CDR2 from the germline V gene are SGHRS and YFSETQ. The CDR3 runs to 13 residues. V shed 4 bases and J shed 5 bases, with 13 bases lying between them. DNA for the CDR3: TGCGCCAGCAGCCCCTGGGGGGTTCACGAGCAGTACTTC. This codes for CASSPWGVHEQYF.

V and J are TRBV20-1 and TRBJ2-1; D not certain. Looked up from germline, CDR1 is DFQATT and CDR2 is SNEGSKA (reference sequence). The CDR3 contains 13 residues. V lost 1 base and J 2 bases, leaving 6 bases between the germline ends. This CDR3 reads CSARAATYNEQFF. For the CDR3, the DNA is TGCAGTGCTAGAGCTGCCACCTACAATGAGCAGTTCTTC.

This clonotype was counted many times. The V gene is TRBV6-5, the J gene TRBJ1-2; no definite D call. The CDR3 runs to 14 residues. Between the trimmed V and J ends, which lost 4 bases and 5 bases, there was a span of 14 bases. Looked up from germline, CDR1 is MNHEY and CDR2 is SVGAGI. Written as DNA, the CDR3 is TGTGCCAGCAGTTTGGGCAGAAAAGGATATGGCTACACCTTC. It translates to CASSLGRKGYGYTF.

This clonotype was found many times. CDR3 nucleotides: TGTGCCAGCTCTCGGACAGCCGGGATCGGGGATGAGCAGTTCTTC. It yields the protein CASSRTAGIGDEQFF. The rearrangement uses TRBV25-1 and TRBJ2-5; D possibly corresponds to TRBD1 (6 bases). Matching the DNA end better, TRBJ2-1 makes the J call doubtful. CDR3 length: 15 amino acids. Germline lookup yields CDR1 MGHDK and CDR2 SYGVNS.

This clonotype was picked up a small number of times. The chain carries TRBV28 and TRBJ2-1; 10 bases are a match to TRBD1. The germline gives CDR1 MDHEN, CDR2 SYDVKM. V was clipped by 2 bases and J by 11 bases; unmatched bases: 12. This CDR3 region has 16 residues. CDR3 DNA: TGTGCCAGCAGTTTAGGGTACCCGGGACAGGGGCCCCAGCAGTTCTTC. Protein product: CASSLGYPGQGPQQFF.

There are many counts of this clonotype. The rearrangement links TRBV6-5 to TRBJ2-2; TRBD1 matches at 8 bases. The CDR3 sequence is 16 residues long. After removal of 0 bases from V and 3 bases from J, the junction contained 3 bases not matched to a gene. In germline, CDR1 is MNHEY, CDR2 SVGAGI. For the CDR3, the DNA is TGTGCCAGCAGTTACTCGCCAGGGGGCTACACCGGGGAGCTGTTTTTT. Protein: CASSYSPGGYTGELFF.